A single sample is the source of the 29 T cell receptor beta chains below, sequenced in a study of graft-versus-host responses after intestinal transplantation. TCRdb's copy holds only in-frame clones and misses some; the assay was immunoSEQ multiplex PCR. This table has 100,000 or so clones, over 80% appearing once. The antigens these receptors bind are not known. The sequences come from unstimulated CD8+ T cells sorted from spleen or lymph node cells, collected before transplant. These receptors all come from a human donor who was the organ donor for an intestinal transplant.

This chain connects TRBV27 to TRBJ2-5, with D possibly TRBD2 on 6 matching bases. Near its end, the DNA agrees better with TRBJ2-7, so the J call may be wrong. The CDR3 consists of 15 residues. Germline CDR1 MNHEY, CDR2 SMNVEV (reference sequence). The CDR3 DNA follows: TGTGCCAGCAGCCGGTACCGGGAGAGGGACTACGAGCAGTACTTC. Protein product: CASSRYRERDYEQYF.

The count of this clone is one. The rearrangement links TRBV7-9 to TRBJ1-5, with TRBD1 identical over 9 bases. Germline trimming cut 1 base from V and 2 bases from J; bases unmatched to any gene: 0. Germline lookup yields CDR1 SEHNR and CDR2 FQNEAQ (reference sequence). This CDR3 contains 15 residues. The CDR3 loop is CASSLGTGGNQPQHF. The CDR3 DNA sequence: TGTGCCAGCAGCTTAGGGACAGGGGGCAATCAGCCCCAGCATTTT.

The chain combines TRBV5-4 with TRBJ1-2; no definite D call. Germline V lookup: CDR1 SGHNT, CDR2 YYREEE (reference sequence). The CDR3 is 14 amino acids. V was clipped by 0 bases and J by 3 bases, with 9 bases between them. The CDR3 bases are TGTGCCAGCAGCTTGGAGAGCGCCTACTATGGCTACACCTTC. Translating gives CASSLESAYYGYTF. Full variable domain (missing parts from reference TRBV5-4 and TRBJ1-2): ETGVTQSPTHLIKTRGQQVTLRCSSQSGHNTVSWYQQALGQGPQFIFQYYREEENGRGNFPPRFSGLQFPNYSSELNVNALELDDSALYLCASSLESAYYGYTFGSGTRLTVV.

This chain links TRBV7-9 with TRBJ2-6; 7 bases line up with TRBD1. CDR3 length: 19 residues. J was trimmed by 1 base and V by 4 bases; bases with no gene match: 13. Germline V gene data show CDR1 as SEHNR and CDR2 as FQNEAQ (reference sequence). The CDR3 DNA reads TGTGCCAGCAGCTCAAGTCGGCAGGGGGAAATTTCTGGGGCCAACGTCCTGACTTTC. As protein: CASSSSRQGEISGANVLTF. The whole variable domain, remainder taken from reference TRBV7-9 and TRBJ2-6, is DTGVSQNPRHKITKRGQNVTFRCDPISEHNRLYWYRQTLGQGPEFLTYFQNEAQLEKSRLLSDRFSAERPKGSFSTLEIQRTEQGDSAMYLCASSSSRQGEISGANVLTFGAGSRLTVL.

The rearrangement uses TRBV4-3 and TRBJ1-2, with D hard to call. The length of the CDR3 is 15 residues. Between the trimmed V and J ends, which lost 1 base and 4 bases, there was a span of 13 bases. Germline V gene data show CDR1 as LGHNA and CDR2 as YSLEER. CDR3 loop: CASSQARYRPYGYTF. The CDR3 coding sequence is TGCGCCAGCAGCCAAGCGAGGTATAGGCCCTATGGCTACACCTTC.

This clone was observed once. This rearrangement joins TRBV11-2 to TRBJ1-3; no clear D gene. The CDR3 is 15 residues long. Germline CDR1 SGHAT, CDR2 FQNNGV. V was shortened by 2 bases and J by 0 bases, with 8 bases between the two germline ends. CDR3 protein: CASSLSLNSGNTIYF. For the CDR3, the DNA is TGTGCCAGCAGCTTATCACTGAACTCTGGAAACACCATATATTTT. Based on the CDR3 plus reference TRBV11-2 and TRBJ1-3, the full variable domain is EAGVAQSPRYKIIEKRQSVAFWCNPISGHATLYWYQQILGQGPKLLIQFQNNGVVDDSQLPKDRFSAERLKGVDSTLKIQPAKLEDSAVYLCASSLSLNSGNTIYFGEGSWLTVV.

J is TRBJ1-2 and V is TRBV9; 10 bases line up with TRBD1. Trimming removed 3 bases from V and 7 bases from J; junction bases left unmatched: 12. The CDR3 is made up of 16 amino acids. Per the germline V gene, CDR1 is SGDLS and CDR2 is YYNGEE. This CDR3 reads CASSATPGQGFSGYTF. The CDR3 DNA follows: TGTGCCAGCAGCGCCACACCGGGACAGGGGTTCAGTGGCTACACCTTC.

The V gene is TRBV9, the J gene TRBJ2-7, with TRBD2 as a possible D gene (6 bases). Per the germline V gene, CDR1 is SGDLS and CDR2 is YYNGEE. The length of the CDR3 is 11 residues. V lost 3 bases and J 6 bases, leaving 7 bases between the germline ends. The CDR3 bases are TGTGCCAGCAGCGAGGGAGGCGAGCAGTACTTC. Residues: CASSEGGEQYF.

The DNA for the CDR3 is TGTGCCAGCAGCTTAGTATCCGGGTACGAGCAGTACTTC. It encodes CASSLVSGYEQYF. This chain joins TRBV11-3 and TRBJ2-7; D not resolved. The CDR3 has 13 amino acids. Germline CDR1 and CDR2: SGHNT and YENEEA. V dropped 1 base and J dropped 4 bases, with 8 bases sitting between them.

This sequence joins TRBV11-2 and TRBJ2-1; 7 nucleotides align to TRBD2. Looked up from germline, CDR1 is SGHAT and CDR2 is FQNNGV. V shed 4 bases and J 3 bases; nucleotides not matched to a gene: 6. This CDR3 spans 15 amino acids. The CDR3 protein is CASSSGLLHYNEQFF. The CDR3 DNA follows: TGTGCCAGCAGCTCGGGACTACTCCACTACAATGAGCAGTTCTTC. Complete variable domain (other parts from reference TRBV11-2 and TRBJ2-1): EAGVAQSPRYKIIEKRQSVAFWCNPISGHATLYWYQQILGQGPKLLIQFQNNGVVDDSQLPKDRFSAERLKGVDSTLKIQPAKLEDSAVYLCASSSGLLHYNEQFFGPGTRLTVL.

J is TRBJ2-7 and V is TRBV27; D perhaps matches TRBD2 (5 bases). This CDR3 spans 13 amino acids. The V and J ends lost 7 bases and 3 bases respectively, with 13 bases between them. CDR1 is MNHEY and CDR2 is SMNVEV in the germline V gene (reference sequence). CDR3 protein: CASTRARGYEQYF. CDR3 nucleotide sequence: TGTGCCAGCACCCGGGCCCGGGGCTACGAGCAGTACTTC.

This chain joins TRBV9 and TRBJ2-1; 9 nucleotides align to TRBD1. V lost 3 bases and J lost 4; bases outside the gene matches: 14. The CDR3 length is 18 residues. CDR1 SGDLS and CDR2 YYNGEE come from the germline V gene. CDR3 sequence (DNA): TGTGCCAGCAGCGCCATCTTCGTTCGGGACAGGGTATACAATGAGCAGTTCTTC. It specifies CASSAIFVRDRVYNEQFF.

This chain links TRBV28 with TRBJ1-1; TRBD1 aligns across 11 bases. CDR1 MDHEN and CDR2 SYDVKM come from the germline V gene. The trim removed 7 bases at V and 6 bases at J, leaving 4 bases unmatched. The CDR3 consists of 13 residues. The CDR3: CASTGTGGSEAFF. The CDR3 bases are TGTGCCAGCACCGGGACAGGGGGGTCTGAAGCTTTCTTT.

This chain joins TRBV6-7 and TRBJ2-3, with TRBD2 matching 11 bases. TRBV6-7 is an ORF for which the function is uncertain. The CDR3 runs to 19 residues. Germline trimming cut 4 bases from V and 1 base from J; bases unmatched to any gene: 13. CDR3 amino acids: CASSSLAGGQVCGTDTQYF. CDR3 in DNA: TGTGCCAGCAGTTCGTTAGCGGGAGGGCAAGTCTGCGGCACAGATACGCAGTATTTT.

This chain connects TRBV30 to TRBJ2-5; TRBD1 matches 10 bases. The last part of the DNA fits TRBJ2-7 better; the J call may be wrong. Germline CDR1 reads GTSNPN; CDR2 reads SVGIG (reference sequence). The CDR3 consists of 14 residues. The CDR3 sequence: CAWSVGTGVYEQYF. Written as DNA, the CDR3 is TGTGCCTGGAGTGTTGGGACAGGGGTTTACGAGCAGTACTTC.

This chain uses TRBV6-5 with TRBJ2-1; TRBD2 aligns across 7 bases. Germline V lookup: CDR1 MNHEY, CDR2 SVGAGI. This CDR3 contains 15 residues. After removal of 3 bases from V and 0 bases from J, the junction contained 2 bases not matched to a gene. CDR3 sequence (DNA): TGTGCCAGCAGTTATGGCGGGAGCTCCTACAATGAGCAGTTCTTC. This translates into CASSYGGSSYNEQFF.

The rearrangement links TRBV7-3 to TRBJ2-3; D is possibly TRBD2 (5 bases). Germline CDR1 is SGHTA and CDR2 is FQGTGA. The V gene lost 5 bases and the J gene lost 5 bases, with 17 bases spanning the gap. This CDR3 contains 15 residues. Written as DNA, the CDR3 is TGTGCCAGCAGCCCCGGACCTGGGAGTAGAGATACGCAGTATTTT. Protein: CASSPGPGSRDTQYF.

The chain employs TRBV18 and TRBJ1-4; D might be TRBD1 (5 bases). This CDR3 comprises 14 residues. Trimming shortened V by 4 bases and J by 3 bases, and 9 bases separated the two germline ends. Germline V lookup: CDR1 KGHSH, CDR2 LQKENI. The CDR3 region is CASSRDSSNEKLFF. The CDR3, as DNA: TGTGCCAGCTCACGAGACAGCTCTAATGAAAAACTGTTTTTT.

This chain joins TRBV6-1 and TRBJ2-2, with D possibly being TRBD2 (6 bases). This CDR3 is built from 14 residues. Germline CDR1 MNHNS, CDR2 SASEGT. The V end was cut by 8 bases, the J end by 6 bases, with 16 bases between. CDR3 nucleotides: TGTGCCAGCGTTTACGGGAGACGGTCCGGGGAGCTGTTTTTT. It translates to CASVYGRRSGELFF.

The chain links TRBV2 to TRBJ2-3, with 8 bases identical to TRBD1. V dropped 8 bases and J dropped 2; count of bases not matched to a gene: 3. CDR3 size: 13 residues. Germline V gene lookup returns CDR1 SNHLY and CDR2 FYNNEI. The CDR3 nucleotides are TGTGCCAGCGGACAGGGACCCACAGATACGCAGTATTTT. This sequence encodes CASGQGPTDTQYF.

This chain uses TRBV9 with TRBJ1-4; possible D gene TRBD1, 6 bases. The germline V and J ends were trimmed by 1 base and 7 bases, with 14 bases remaining between them. The germline CDR1 and CDR2 sequences are SGDLS and YYNGEE. The CDR3 spans 15 residues. The CDR3, as DNA: TGTGCCAGCAGCGTACGGGGGGCGCAGGGTGAAAAACTGTTTTTT. This encodes CASSVRGAQGEKLFF.

A single count supports this clone. This rearrangement joins TRBV6-6 to TRBJ2-7, with 12 positions matching TRBD1. Germline CDR1 reads MNHNY; CDR2 reads SVGAGI (reference sequence). V lost 8 bases and J lost 4; bases outside the gene matches: 12. The CDR3 is 16 amino acids. DNA for the CDR3: TGTGCCAGCGGTGCCCGCCGGGACAGGGGGCCATACGAGCAGTACTTC. Encoded protein: CASGARRDRGPYEQYF.

The chain links TRBV2 to TRBJ2-2; 8 bases are a match to TRBD1. Germline trimming cut 0 bases from V and 4 bases from J; bases unmatched to any gene: 16. CDR1 is SNHLY, CDR2 FYNNEI, per germline. This CDR3 comprises 20 residues. The CDR3 here is CASSEAPGHRGDRGTGELFF. In nucleotides, the CDR3 is TGTGCCAGCAGTGAAGCCCCGGGCCATCGAGGCGACAGGGGCACCGGGGAGCTGTTTTTT.

The chain couples TRBV5-5 to TRBJ2-2; D gene ambiguous. Trimming shortened V by 2 bases and J by 5 bases, and 16 bases separated the two germline ends. The CDR3 contains 16 residues. CDR1 and CDR2 (germline): SGHKS, YYEKEE (reference sequence). This CDR3 is CASSFRRLPLTGELFF. The CDR3 DNA sequence: TGTGCCAGCAGCTTTAGACGACTTCCGCTGACCGGGGAGCTGTTTTTT. The full variable domain, rest sourced from reference TRBV5-5 and TRBJ2-2, is DAGVTQSPTHLIKTRGQQVTLRCSPISGHKSVSWYQQVLGQGPQFIFQYYEKEERGRGNFPDRFSARQFPNYSSELNVNALLLGDSALYLCASSFRRLPLTGELFFGEGSRLTVL.

This chain uses TRBV7-9 with TRBJ2-7; 10 nucleotides agree with TRBD1. This CDR3 has 15 residues. Germline lookup yields CDR1 SEHNR and CDR2 FQNEAQ (reference sequence). The ends lost 3 bases at V and 3 bases at J; junction bases unmatched: 5. The CDR3, as DNA: TGTGCCAGCAGCTTTACCGGGACAGGGGACTACGAGCAGTACTTC. Its protein is CASSFTGTGDYEQYF.

CDR3 residues: CASTPGTRAYEQYF. CDR3 nucleotides: TGTGCCAGCACCCCCGGGACACGAGCCTACGAGCAGTACTTC. The rearrangement uses TRBV2 and TRBJ2-7; D may be TRBD1 (6 bases). This CDR3 region has 14 residues. The germline CDR1 and CDR2 sequences are SNHLY and FYNNEI. V was clipped by 7 bases and J by 2 bases, with 15 bases between them.

This clone appeared once. This CDR3 is CASSTKDSRRYEQYF. The CDR3 bases are TGTGCCAGCAGCACCAAGGACAGCCGGAGGTACGAGCAGTACTTC. The J gene is TRBJ2-7, the V gene TRBV13; D perhaps matches TRBD1 (6 bases). CDR3 length: 15 amino acids. The germline V gene encodes CDR1 PRHDT and CDR2 FYEKMQ (reference sequence). Trimming removed 5 bases at V and 4 bases at J, with 18 bases between.

As concerns this clone: At the DNA level, this CDR3 is encoded by other sequences in the same sample as well. The rearrangement uses TRBV9 and TRBJ2-5, with 7 positions matching TRBD2. The length of the CDR3 is 15 residues. V dropped 0 bases and J dropped 3; count of bases not matched to a gene: 5. Germline CDR1 SGDLS, CDR2 YYNGEE. Here the CDR3 reads CASSVGSSGKETQYF. The CDR3 coding sequence is TGTGCCAGCAGCGTAGGGTCTAGCGGAAAAGAGACCCAGTACTTC. Filled out from reference TRBV9 and TRBJ2-5, the complete variable domain reads DSGVTQTPKHLITATGQRVTLRCSPRSGDLSVYWYQQSLDQGLQFLIQYYNGEERAKGNILERFSAQQFPDLHSELNLSSLELGDSALYFCASSVGSSGKETQYFGPGTRLLVL.

V usage is TRBV6-5 and J usage is TRBJ2-4; 11 bases are a match to TRBD2. This CDR3 region has 16 residues. With 0 bases clipped from V and 6 bases from J, the junction kept 4 bases outside the gene matches. The germline V gene encodes CDR1 MNHEY and CDR2 SVGAGI. The CDR3 region has the DNA TGTGCCAGCAGTTACTCGTTAGCGGGGGGGATAAACATTCAGTACTTC. Translating gives CASSYSLAGGINIQYF.